This TCR beta chain stems from a study of beta chain features in type 1 diabetes. At the level of the study: The study examined 107,917,701 sorted cells across all samples.

This clone was observed a handful of times. Antigen unknown. At one end, the junction sequence differs from germline, possibly due to a read error. The whole isolated RNA underwent reverse transcription, so sequencing captured expressed TCRB transcripts. Some 3.6 million reads per sample were averaged for naive, central memory and regulatory samples. Libraries were prepared by immunoSEQ multiplex PCR; TCRdb keeps only in-frame clonotypes and omits some of them. The table includes some 200,000 clones, about a sixth detected once. Study-level findings and limits: Equally in patients and controls, PCR might preferentially amplify shorter templates. Shorter TCRB CDR3s, moderately but significantly so, marked every one of the four CD4+ subsets in Type 1 diabetes patients.

Purities in excess of 98% were seen in all sorted populations. The CDR3 extends over 13 amino acids. CDR1 and CDR2 from the germline V gene are SGHTA and FQGNSA. This chain links TRBV7-2 with TRBJ2-7; D perhaps matches TRBD1 (6 bases). Sequences were obtained from naive CD4+ T cells from blood. The source is a man younger than 45 with type 1 diabetes. The CDR3 DNA follows: TGTGCCAGCAGTCTAACGAAAACAGGGTTGAAGAACTTC. This sequence encodes CASSLTKTGLKNF.